The 7 T cell receptor beta chains presented below share a single source sample, sequenced in a study of Graves' ophthalmopathy and Graves' hyperthyroidism. The TCR beta CDR3 regions underwent amplification from RNA transcripts. After a first-round RT-PCR with HTBI primers, a second-round multiplex PCR was run. TCRdb ran MiXCR on the multiplex PCR reads and lists one entry per CDR3 protein. The profile covers 350,000 to 450,000 distinct CDR3 sequences, with roughly 20% appearing a single time and under 3.5% taken by the ten largest. The sequenced sample was peripheral blood. These receptor sequences come from a young woman with stable Graves' hyperthyroidism.

The chain employs TRBV28 and TRBJ2-7, with TRBD1 matching over 9 bases. CDR1 and CDR2 from the germline V gene are MDHEN and SYDVKM. The CDR3 sequence is 15 residues long. The J segment lost 4 bases and the V segment lost 6 bases, leaving 10 bases of the junction unmatched. As DNA, the CDR3 is TGTGCCAGCAGCCTCACAGGACAGGGGAGTTACGAGCAGTACTTC. This encodes CASSLTGQGSYEQYF.

The chain carries TRBV12-5 and TRBJ1-2, with 7 nucleotides matching TRBD1. The CDR3 covers 13 residues. The V gene end was trimmed by 1 base and the J gene end by 8 bases; junction bases not matched to a gene: 4. The V gene's germline CDR1 is LGHNT and CDR2 FRNRAP. CDR3 in amino acids: CASGLGQGLGYTF. CDR3 coding DNA: TGTGCTAGTGGTTTGGGACAGGGATTAGGCTACACCTTC.

This clonotype occurred many times. The genes are TRBV5-1 and TRBJ2-7; 7 bases are shared with TRBD1. The trim removed 4 bases at V and 4 bases at J, leaving 5 bases unmatched. The V gene's germline CDR1 is SGHRS and CDR2 YFSETQ. CDR3 length: 13 amino acids. The CDR3: CASSEQGPYEQYF. CDR3 in DNA: TGCGCCAGCAGCGAACAGGGGCCTTACGAGCAGTACTTC.

Details on this clonotype: This could be a read error, since a much larger clone is one nucleotide away. V usage is TRBV9 and J usage is TRBJ1-2, with TRBD1 matching 7 bases. Per germline, CDR1 SGDLS and CDR2 YYNGEE. The CDR3 has 14 residues. This chain's CDR3 is CVSSPDRTNYGYTF. The CDR3 region has the DNA TGTGTCAGCAGCCCGGACAGGACTAACTATGGCTACACCTTC. Drawing the rest from reference TRBV9 and TRBJ1-2, the complete variable domain is DSGVTQTPKHLITATGQRVTLRCSPRSGDLSVYWYQQSLDQGLQFLIQYYNGEERAKGNILERFSAQQFPDLHSELNLSSLELGDSALYFCVSSPDRTNYGYTFGSGTRLTVV.

This clonotype came up many times. In DNA, the CDR3 is TGTGCCTCCCAAGCCGACAGTCCTGAAGCTTTCTTT. Translation gives CASQADSPEAFF. The genes are TRBV30 and TRBJ1-1; perhaps TRBD1 as D (5 bases). Germline V gene data show CDR1 as GTSNPN and CDR2 as SVGIG (reference sequence). The germline V and J ends were trimmed by 7 bases and 6 bases, with 15 bases remaining between them. This CDR3 comprises 12 residues.

The rearrangement uses TRBV20-1 and TRBJ1-1; perhaps TRBD1 as D (5 bases). Trimming removed 1 base from V and 2 bases from J, with 11 bases in between. The CDR3 runs 14 residues. The germline CDR1 and CDR2 sequences are DFQATT and SNEGSKA (reference sequence). The CDR3 DNA is TGCAGTGCTAGAGGGGAAAGGGGTAACACTGAAGCTTTCTTT. It is translated as CSARGERGNTEAFF.

This clonotype was counted between two and nine times. The V and J genes are TRBV6-5 and TRBJ1-2, with 8 bases identical to TRBD1. CDR3 size: 15 residues. Per germline, CDR1 MNHEY and CDR2 SVGAGI. After removal of 0 bases from V and 2 bases from J, the junction contained 2 bases not matched to a gene. The CDR3 is CASSYSRTGNYGYTF. The CDR3 nucleotides are TGTGCCAGCAGTTACTCCCGGACAGGGAACTATGGCTACACCTTC.